The clone carrying this T cell receptor beta chain was observed a handful of times. Its cognate antigen is unknown. The PCR ran on 60 Vbeta and 13 Jbeta primers. Sequencing was performed with immunoSEQ multiplex PCR; in TCRdb, only in-frame clones are kept and a portion is missing. The table lists about 94,000 clones, approximately 7.7% of them singletons, with 2.3% in the top ten. The entry originates in a study of cytomegalovirus exposure and HLA in healthy donors. The germline V gene has CDR1 SGHRS and CDR2 YFSETQ. This CDR3 has 15 amino acids. Overall study findings and caveats: Across HLA loci, a later analysis found differing TCR association rates, with DRB1 most and HLA-C fewest.

V and J are TRBV5-1 and TRBJ2-5; 9 nucleotides agree with TRBD2. The tail of the sequence fits TRBJ2-7 better, so the J call may be wrong. The receptor was derived from a man aged 45-65 years in good health and CMV-seronegative. Specimen: PBMCs. In DNA, the CDR3 is TGCGCCAGCAGCTTCTCTAGCGGGGATGCCTACGAGCAGTACTTC. Residues: CASSFSSGDAYEQYF.